Following are 29 T cell receptor beta chains from one sample sequenced in a study of blood T cell repertoires in COVID-19. Sequencing used immunoSEQ multiplex PCR; TCRdb keeps in-frame clones, though not all of them. This sample has fewer than 110,000 clones; around 90% occur once, and the top ten carry approximately 3.5%. Sequenced sample: peripheral blood. These receptor sequences come from a woman between 55 and 75 years old with acute or convalescent COVID-19.

V usage is TRBV6-4 and J usage is TRBJ1-5; D possibly corresponds to TRBD1 (6 bases). Germline assignment: CDR1 MRHNA and CDR2 SNTAGT. With 3 bases removed from V and 4 bases from J, the gap between germline ends came to 7 bases. The CDR3 sequence is 13 residues long. CDR3 sequence: CASSETGNQPQHF. For the CDR3, the DNA is TGTGCCAGCAGTGAAACAGGGAATCAGCCCCAGCATTTT.

The chain has TRBV5-4 and TRBJ2-1; TRBD2 agrees at 11 bases. The junction had 10 bases not matched to a gene; V was cut back by 0 bases and J by 8 bases. CDR1 SGHNT and CDR2 YYREEE come from the germline V gene (reference sequence). The CDR3 has 17 residues. Written as DNA, the CDR3 is TGTGCCAGCAGCTTGGGAATAACTAGCGGGAGTCTCGATGAGCAGTTCTTC. Translating gives CASSLGITSGSLDEQFF.

J is TRBJ1-1 and V is TRBV30, with 9 nucleotides matching TRBD1. J gave up 8 bases and V 2 bases, and 6 bases lay outside the gene matches. This CDR3 is 13 amino acids long. Germline V gene data show CDR1 as GTSNPN and CDR2 as SVGIG (reference sequence). CDR3 nucleotide sequence: TGTGCCTGGAGTAAGGACAGGGGATACGAAGCTTTCTTT. Its protein is CAWSKDRGYEAFF. The full variable domain, its missing parts supplied by reference TRBV30 and TRBJ1-1, is SQTIHQWPATLVQPVGSPLSLECTVEGTSNPNLYWYRQAAGRGLQLLFYSVGIGQISSEVPQNLSASRPQDRQFILSSKKLLLSDSGFYLCAWSKDRGYEAFFGQGTRLTVV.

The chain has TRBV6-5 and TRBJ1-2; TRBD1 is a possible D gene (6 bases). The CDR3 has 12 residues. Looked up from germline, CDR1 is MNHEY and CDR2 is SVGAGI. The V gene lost 6 bases and the J gene lost 8 bases, with 13 bases spanning the gap. The CDR3 loop reads CASSSGDRGYTF. In DNA, the CDR3 is TGTGCCAGCAGCTCAGGGGATCGAGGCTACACCTTC.

This sequence joins TRBV9 and TRBJ2-3; 10 bases match TRBD2. The V and J ends lost 5 bases and 2 bases, in that order; junction bases with no gene match: 8. Germline assignment: CDR1 SGDLS and CDR2 YYNGEE. The CDR3 consists of 16 residues. The CDR3, as DNA: TGTGCCAGCAGTGCTAGCGGGAGTGGCCACACAGATACGCAGTATTTT. Encoded protein: CASSASGSGHTDTQYF.

This rearrangement joins TRBV10-1 to TRBJ2-2, with no clear D. The length of the CDR3 is 13 residues. V was shortened by 2 bases and J by 7 bases, with 8 bases between the two germline ends. The V gene's germline CDR1 is WNHNN and CDR2 SYGVQD (reference sequence). Here the CDR3 reads CASSEKPIGELFF. The CDR3 DNA reads TGCGCCAGCAGTGAGAAGCCGATCGGGGAGCTGTTTTTT.

As DNA, the CDR3 is TGCGCCAGCAGCTTGGAGGGCAGGGGAAACACTGAAGCTTTCTTT. It specifies CASSLEGRGNTEAFF. V is TRBV5-1 and J is TRBJ1-1; maybe TRBD1 (6 bases). Between the trimmed V and J ends, which lost 0 bases and 2 bases, there was a span of 11 bases. Per the germline V gene, CDR1 is SGHRS and CDR2 is YFSETQ. This CDR3 comprises 15 residues.

The chain couples TRBV25-1 to TRBJ2-7, with 8 bases fitting TRBD1. The CDR3 loop spans 13 amino acids. CDR1 MGHDK and CDR2 SYGVNS come from the germline V gene. The trim removed 6 bases at V and 7 bases at J, leaving 8 bases unmatched. CDR3 loop: CASSRTGQREQYV. The CDR3 bases are TGTGCCAGCAGCAGGACAGGGCAAAGGGAGCAGTACGTC.

The rearrangement uses TRBV29-1 and TRBJ2-1; no firm D call. This CDR3 comprises 14 residues. Trimming removed 6 bases at V and 7 bases at J, with 19 bases between. CDR1 and CDR2 (germline): SQVTM, ANQGSEA. As DNA, the CDR3 is TGCAGCGTCGCAACCCGCGCGGCAGCGAATGAGCAGTTCTTC. Its translation: CSVATRAAANEQFF.

The rearrangement links TRBV10-3 to TRBJ1-5; 7 positions agree with TRBD1. Germline values: CDR1 ENHRY, CDR2 SYGVKD. There are 15 residues in the CDR3. V trimming: 1 base; J trimming: 4 bases; junction bases outside the gene matches: 4. Written as DNA, the CDR3 is TGTGCCATCAGTGAGTTCGGGACAGTTAATCAGCCCCAGCATTTT. Residues: CAISEFGTVNQPQHF.

The V call is TRBV9, the J call TRBJ2-3; 11 positions agree with TRBD2. V gave up 4 bases and J gave up 2 bases; unmatched junction bases: 9. Germline CDR1 SGDLS, CDR2 YYNGEE. This CDR3 comprises 17 residues. In DNA, the CDR3 is TGTGCCAGCAGCCTCACCCCACTAGCGGGGGTCACAGATACGCAGTATTTT. Protein sequence: CASSLTPLAGVTDTQYF. Variable domain in full (rest from reference TRBV9 and TRBJ2-3): DSGVTQTPKHLITATGQRVTLRCSPRSGDLSVYWYQQSLDQGLQFLIQYYNGEERAKGNILERFSAQQFPDLHSELNLSSLELGDSALYFCASSLTPLAGVTDTQYFGPGTRLTVL.

The V and J genes are TRBV9 and TRBJ2-3; TRBD2 is a possible D gene (6 bases). Germline loops: CDR1 SGDLS, CDR2 YYNGEE. The V and J ends lost 3 bases and 7 bases respectively, with 15 bases between them. The CDR3 has 14 residues. The DNA for the CDR3 is TGTGCCAGCAGCGATGGGACTCAGGCGAATACGCAGTATTTT. Protein sequence: CASSDGTQANTQYF. The full variable domain, in which reference TRBV9 and TRBJ2-3 provide the parts outside the CDR3, is DSGVTQTPKHLITATGQRVTLRCSPRSGDLSVYWYQQSLDQGLQFLIQYYNGEERAKGNILERFSAQQFPDLHSELNLSSLELGDSALYFCASSDGTQANTQYFGPGTRLTVL.

DNA of the CDR3: TGTGCCAGCAGCCAAGAGGGGGAACTGACAGGGGGTAATGAAAAACTGTTTTTT. Its protein product is CASSQEGELTGGNEKLFF. V gene TRBV3-1 (or the pseudogene TRBV3-2) combines with J gene TRBJ1-4; 9 bases line up with TRBD1. Germline assignment: CDR1 LGHDT and CDR2 YNNKEL (reference sequence). This CDR3 contains 18 residues. V lost 0 bases, J lost 4 bases, and 9 bases stayed unmatched.

The chain employs TRBV18 and TRBJ2-3, with 11 bases lining up with TRBD1. J lost 1 base, V lost 2 bases, and 2 bases had no gene match. The CDR3 loop spans 16 amino acids. The germline V gene encodes CDR1 KGHSH and CDR2 LQKENI. The CDR3 DNA sequence: TGTGCCAGCTCACCAGGGACAGGGGGTGGCACAGATACGCAGTATTTT. Protein: CASSPGTGGGTDTQYF.

This rearrangement joins TRBV28 to TRBJ1-4; the D is unclear. The V end was cut by 2 bases, the J end by 8 bases, with 15 bases between. Germline V gives CDR1 MDHEN, CDR2 SYDVKM. CDR3 length: 15 amino acids. CDR3 sequence (DNA): TGTGCCAGCAGTTTACCCCTTTTGTTACAGGAAAAACTGTTTTTT. Translating gives CASSLPLLLQEKLFF.

The chain has TRBV3-1 (or the pseudogene TRBV3-2) and TRBJ2-1; 12 bases match TRBD2. Germline-derived CDR1 and CDR2 are LGHDT and YNNKEL (reference sequence). Germline trimming cut 4 bases from V and 9 bases from J; bases unmatched to any gene: 7. CDR3 length equals 15 residues. CDR3 protein: CASSPRLAGVLEQFF. The CDR3 coding sequence is TGTGCCAGCAGCCCCAGACTAGCGGGAGTACTTGAGCAGTTCTTC.

V usage is TRBV11-2 and J usage is TRBJ1-6; D is possibly TRBD1 (6 bases). CDR3 length: 14 residues. Germline CDR1 reads SGHAT; CDR2 reads FQNNGV. V lost 4 bases and J lost 10, with 14 bases in between. This CDR3 is CASSSGGAWSPLHF. CDR3 bases: TGTGCCAGCAGCTCTGGGGGCGCGTGGTCACCCCTCCACTTT.

The chain carries TRBV5-1 and TRBJ1-4; D unclear. This CDR3 comprises 16 residues. The ends were cut back, 4 bases at V and 0 bases at J, with 13 bases in the middle. In germline, CDR1 is SGHRS, CDR2 YFSETQ. CDR3 coding DNA: TGCGCCAGCAGCCTGGATCCCGGGGCAACTAATGAAAAACTGTTTTTT. Encoded protein: CASSLDPGATNEKLFF.

In this sample, this clone turned up a few times. The chain links TRBV19 to TRBJ1-2, with 9 bases matching TRBD1. Germline lookup yields CDR1 LNHDA and CDR2 SQIVND (reference sequence). The CDR3 is 16 residues long. V lost 0 bases and J lost 6; bases outside the gene matches: 8. CDR3 DNA sequence: TGTGCCAGTAGTATAGATCCGAGGGACAGGGATCATGGCTACACCTTC. Translating it yields CASSIDPRDRDHGYTF.

The CDR3 loop is CASSSVAGGAYNEQFF. The CDR3 DNA is TGTGCCAGCAGTTCGGTTGCGGGAGGGGCCTACAATGAGCAGTTCTTC. The V gene is TRBV27, the J gene TRBJ2-1; 9 nucleotides align to TRBD2. V shed 4 bases and J 2 bases; nucleotides not matched to a gene: 6. The germline gives CDR1 MNHEY, CDR2 SMNVEV (reference sequence). The CDR3 sequence is 16 residues long.

The rearrangement links TRBV28 to TRBJ1-2; D is perhaps TRBD1 (6 bases). V gave up 6 bases and J gave up 4 bases, with 9 bases separating them. The CDR3 loop spans 12 amino acids. CDR1 MDHEN and CDR2 SYDVKM come from the germline V gene. The CDR3 loop reads CASRGAGYGYTF. CDR3 DNA: TGTGCCAGCAGGGGGGCTGGCTATGGCTACACCTTC.

V gene TRBV27 combines with J gene TRBJ1-1; the D gene is possibly TRBD1 (5 bases). Trimming stripped 8 bases from V and 6 bases from J, with 16 bases between. Per the germline V gene, CDR1 is MNHEY and CDR2 is SMNVEV (reference sequence). The CDR3 sequence is 13 residues long. In DNA, the CDR3 is TGTGCCAGCGGCCAGGGTGCCCCCGCTGAAGCTTTCTTT. Its protein product is CASGQGAPAEAFF.

This clone is a singleton in its sample. The chain carries TRBV11-2 and TRBJ1-3; D is perhaps TRBD1 (6 bases). CDR1 and CDR2 (germline): SGHAT, FQNNGV. V lost 5 bases, J lost 0 bases, and 11 bases lay in between. This CDR3 comprises 15 residues. CDR3 protein: CASSPRQASGNTIYF. The DNA of the CDR3 is TGTGCCAGCAGCCCGCGACAGGCCTCTGGAAACACCATATATTTT.

The chain links TRBV3-1 (or the pseudogene TRBV3-2) to TRBJ2-3, with 11 bases that match TRBD2. Trimming removed 1 base from V and 5 bases from J; junction bases left unmatched: 2. CDR3 length equals 15 residues. Per germline, CDR1 LGHDT and CDR2 YNNKEL (reference sequence). For the CDR3, the DNA is TGTGCCAGCAGCCAAGGCCTAGCGGGAGGAGATACGCAGTATTTT. Translation: CASSQGLAGGDTQYF.

The chain is built from TRBV5-4 and TRBJ1-2, with D possibly being TRBD1 (6 bases). The CDR3 runs to 16 residues. Germline values: CDR1 SGHNT, CDR2 YYREEE (reference sequence). Trimming stripped 4 bases from V and 5 bases from J, with 21 bases between. The CDR3 spells CASSLSDRPRRYGYTF. DNA of the CDR3: TGTGCCAGCAGCCTTTCGGACAGACCCCGACGGTATGGCTACACCTTC.

This clone was detected only once. The rearrangement links TRBV6-1 to TRBJ1-6, with TRBD1 matching over 8 bases. Germline CDR1 is MNHNS and CDR2 is SASEGT. This CDR3 region has 14 residues. The V gene end was trimmed by 6 bases and the J gene end by 9 bases; junction bases not matched to a gene: 7. CDR3 sequence (DNA): TGTGCCAGCAGCGAACAGGGGGGCAGTTCACCCCTCCACTTT. It encodes CASSEQGGSSPLHF.

This chain uses TRBV5-1 with TRBJ2-1, with 9 bases that match TRBD2. The CDR3 spans 15 residues. The V segment lost 5 bases and the J segment 9 bases; nucleotides outside the gene matches: 12. Germline V gene sequence: CDR1 SGHRS, CDR2 YFSETQ. As DNA, the CDR3 is TGCGCCAGCAGTTCCCGAGGTAGCGGGGGCAGTGAGCAGTTCTTC. It translates to CASSSRGSGGSEQFF.

The chain joins TRBV6-1 to TRBJ2-1; TRBD2 agrees at 10 bases. V gave up 2 bases and J gave up 10 bases; unmatched junction bases: 5. This CDR3 contains 14 residues. Germline CDR1 is MNHNS and CDR2 is SASEGT. The CDR3 region has the DNA TGTGCCAGCAGTGAAACCGGGACTAGCGAAGAGCAGTTCTTC. Translation: CASSETGTSEEQFF.

V usage is TRBV27 and J usage is TRBJ2-1; unclear D gene. Germline V lookup: CDR1 MNHEY, CDR2 SMNVEV (reference sequence). The V and J ends lost 6 bases and 6 bases respectively, with 12 bases between them. This CDR3 has 13 residues. In DNA, the CDR3 is TGTGCCAGCAGGTTCAATCCGGGCAATGAGCAGTTCTTC. It translates to CASRFNPGNEQFF.